The following is a T cell receptor (beta chain) sequence with its context. Its antigen remains unidentified. This sample was taken from a study of cytomegalovirus exposure and HLA in healthy donors. Broader study findings: When a later analysis compared HLA-associated TCR beta chains with equally common others, the HLA-associated chains turned out to be more clonally expanded and to have lower generation probabilities. Association of roughly 18,000 TCR beta sequences with HLA alleles was found at 0.05 false discovery rate in a later analysis. It was confirmed in vitro that a few of the CMV-associated chains were specific for CMV antigens. Exclusion applied to some V segments, including TRBV6-2 and TRBV6-3, as they were indistinguishable.

The PCR was carried out with 60 Vbeta primers and 13 Jbeta primers. Profiling relied on immunoSEQ multiplex PCR, and the TCRdb table lists in-frame clones only, not all of them. The table has around 210,000 clones, 82% seen once. This CDR3 spans 14 amino acids. Trimming cost V 4 bases and J 4 bases, with 13 bases left between them. Germline V CDR1 and CDR2: MNHEY, SVGAGI. The gene calls are TRBV6-5 and TRBJ1-2; D might be TRBD1 (5 bases). Source material: PBMCs. This receptor was obtained from a woman aged 40 to 50 in good health and CMV-seronegative. The CDR3 DNA reads TGTGCCAGCAGTTCTTTCCAGGGTGGCTATGGCTACACCTTC. Translation: CASSSFQGGYGYTF.